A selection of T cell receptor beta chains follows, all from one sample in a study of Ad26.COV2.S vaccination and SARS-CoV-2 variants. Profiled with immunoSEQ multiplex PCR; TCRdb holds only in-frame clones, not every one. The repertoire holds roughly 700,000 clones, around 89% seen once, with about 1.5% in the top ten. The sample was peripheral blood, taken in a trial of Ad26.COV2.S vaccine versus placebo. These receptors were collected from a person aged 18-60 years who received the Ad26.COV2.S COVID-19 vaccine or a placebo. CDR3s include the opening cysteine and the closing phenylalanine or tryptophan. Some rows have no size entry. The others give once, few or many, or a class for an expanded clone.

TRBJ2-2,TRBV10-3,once,CAISESGTGITGELFF
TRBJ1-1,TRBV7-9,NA,CASSLGGEAFF
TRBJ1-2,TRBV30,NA,CAWSGAPSYGYTF
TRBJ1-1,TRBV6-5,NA,CASSDLLDGAFF
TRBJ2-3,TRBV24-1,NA,CATSDPGGSTDTQYF
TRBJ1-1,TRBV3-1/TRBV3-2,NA,CASSPTRVRNTEAFF
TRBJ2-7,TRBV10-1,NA,CASSESGRGYEQYF
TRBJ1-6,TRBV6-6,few,CASRPGINSPLHF
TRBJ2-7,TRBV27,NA,CASSRFWDTSYEQYF
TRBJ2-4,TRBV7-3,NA,CASSLMGGSDIQYF
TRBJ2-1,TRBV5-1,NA,CASSPTAGNSYNEQFF
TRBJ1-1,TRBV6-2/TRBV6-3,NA,CASSYAGGEAEAFF
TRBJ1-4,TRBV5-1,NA,CASSLAGGDNEKLFF
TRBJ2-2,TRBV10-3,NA,CAISEGQGSTGELFF
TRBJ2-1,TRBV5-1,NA,CASSLEGLAGALSYNEQFF
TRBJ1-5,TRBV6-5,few,CASIYRQGNQPQHF
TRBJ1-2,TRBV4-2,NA,CASSLGLSRGYTF
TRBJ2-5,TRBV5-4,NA,CASSRRFGTVPQETQYF
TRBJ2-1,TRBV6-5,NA,CASSYSQGSEQFF
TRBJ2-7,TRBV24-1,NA,CATSDQDSYEQYF
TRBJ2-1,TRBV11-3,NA,CASSSQGVRSYNEQFF
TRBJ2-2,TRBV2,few,CATQISTGELFF
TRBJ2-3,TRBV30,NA,CAWSLGQGDTQYF
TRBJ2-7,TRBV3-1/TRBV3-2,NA,CASSPPGFRGSYEQYF
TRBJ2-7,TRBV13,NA,CASSFKRREQSHEQYF
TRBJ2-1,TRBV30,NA,CAWKDLAGGIYNEQFF
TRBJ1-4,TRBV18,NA,CASSRQGGDEKLFF